This passage covers 15 T cell receptor beta chains from one sample sequenced in a study of OX40 agonist ivuxolimab in advanced cancers. The library was made by the immunoSEQ multiplex PCR assay. TCRdb mirrors the immuneACCESS table, restricted to in-frame sequences. Some clones are absent from its copies; in checked studies, under half trace to an unresolved V gene, and the reason for the others is unknown. This sample is represented by approximately 58,000 clones; about 87% of them were singletons. The ten largest clones represent 3.5% of the sample. The specimen comprised CD4+ or CD8+ T cells sorted from blood, sampled in a trial of the OX40 agonist ivuxolimab. These receptor sequences come from an adult with an advanced solid tumor such as melanoma, head and neck, liver or kidney cancer.

This clone occurred once. V and J are TRBV5-1 and TRBJ2-7; the match to TRBD2 covers 11 bases. V gave up 8 bases and J gave up 3 bases; unmatched junction bases: 7. The CDR3 runs to 14 residues. Germline CDR1 and CDR2: SGHRS and YFSETQ. The CDR3 region is CASKIGTSGYEQYF. CDR3 bases: TGCGCCAGTAAGATCGGGACTAGCGGCTACGAGCAGTACTTC.

This chain connects TRBV6-6 to TRBJ1-5; unclear D gene. The CDR3 length is 14 residues. Germline V gene data show CDR1 as MNHNY and CDR2 as SVGAGI (reference sequence). The ends were cut back, 6 bases at V and 0 bases at J, with 9 bases in the middle. The CDR3, as DNA: TGTGCCAGCAGCCCCCCGTATAGCAATCAGCCCCAGCATTTT. It codes for CASSPPYSNQPQHF.

J is TRBJ2-1 and V is TRBV6-5; a weak D match, TRBD2 (6 bases). CDR3 length equals 14 residues. Trimming shortened V by 0 bases and J by 12 bases, and 15 bases separated the two germline ends. Germline V lookup: CDR1 MNHEY, CDR2 SVGAGI. The CDR3 coding sequence is TGTGCCAGCAGTTACTCTAAGGCGGGGCCGGGGCAGTTCTTC. It yields the protein CASSYSKAGPGQFF.

The chain employs TRBV4-3 and TRBJ1-4, with D maybe TRBD1 (5 bases). The CDR3 totals 16 residues. CDR1 is LGHNA, CDR2 YSLEER, per germline. The V end lost 3 bases, the J end lost 0 bases, and 11 bases lay between the germline ends. CDR3 coding DNA: TGCGCCAGCAGCCAGGGGGACCGAGCAACTAATGAAAAACTGTTTTTT. Its protein is CASSQGDRATNEKLFF.

This clone was seen a single time. J is TRBJ2-3 and V is TRBV2, with 16 bases fitting TRBD2. Trimming cost V 7 bases and J 2 bases; bases outside gene matches: 6. CDR3 length: 17 residues. Germline CDR1 reads SNHLY; CDR2 reads FYNNEI. The CDR3 bases are TGTGCCAGCATGGGGACTAGCGGGAGGGCCAACACAGATACGCAGTATTTT. Its translation is CASMGTSGRANTDTQYF.

The chain links TRBV7-9 to TRBJ2-7; D not resolved. Germline assignment: CDR1 SEHNR and CDR2 FQNEAQ (reference sequence). The CDR3 loop spans 12 amino acids. Trimming took 5 bases from V and 7 from J, leaving 12 bases between them. This CDR3 reads CASSLPIGEQYF. CDR3 bases: TGTGCCAGCAGCCTCCCCATAGGTGAGCAGTACTTC.

J is TRBJ1-4 and V is TRBV29-1; the D is unclear. This CDR3 is built from 15 residues. Looked up from germline, CDR1 is SQVTM and CDR2 is ANQGSEA. V was trimmed by 2 bases and J by 4 bases, leaving 14 bases between them. The CDR3 reads CSVELLEYGNEKLFF. DNA of the CDR3: TGCAGCGTTGAACTGTTGGAGTACGGTAATGAAAAACTGTTTTTT.

The V call is TRBV28, the J call TRBJ2-5; D might be TRBD1 (6 bases). CDR3 length: 13 amino acids. CDR1 MDHEN and CDR2 SYDVKM come from the germline V gene. V dropped 6 bases and J dropped 4 bases, with 12 bases sitting between them. The DNA for the CDR3 is TGTGCCAGCAGAGCAACAGGGTTAGAGACCCAGTACTTC. Amino acids: CASRATGLETQYF.

V usage is TRBV5-1 and J usage is TRBJ2-3, with 8 bases identical to TRBD1. J lost 2 bases, V lost 2 bases, and 7 bases had no gene match. This CDR3 comprises 16 residues. Germline lookup yields CDR1 SGHRS and CDR2 YFSETQ. CDR3 sequence (DNA): TGCGCCAGCAGCTTACAGGGGGTTCAGGACACAGATACGCAGTATTTT. Amino acid sequence: CASSLQGVQDTDTQYF.

The rearrangement uses TRBV10-3 and TRBJ2-5; D not certain. CDR1 is ENHRY, CDR2 SYGVKD, per germline. Trimming removed 3 bases at V and 3 bases at J, with 8 bases between. This CDR3 has 13 amino acids. This CDR3 is CAISERVEETQYF. The CDR3 DNA is TGTGCCATCAGTGAAAGGGTCGAAGAGACCCAGTACTTC.

The V call is TRBV18, the J call TRBJ2-5, with D possibly TRBD1 on 6 matching bases. Germline V gene data show CDR1 as KGHSH and CDR2 as LQKENI. CDR3 length: 13 residues. V was pared by 3 bases and J by 7 bases, with 12 bases between. DNA for the CDR3: TGTGCCAGCTCACCTTCAGGGGACGGGACCCAGTACTTC. It is translated as CASSPSGDGTQYF.

This sequence joins TRBV5-1 and TRBJ1-2; possible D gene TRBD1, 5 bases. The germline CDR1 and CDR2 sequences are SGHRS and YFSETQ. CDR3 length equals 15 residues. Between the trimmed V and J ends, which lost 3 bases and 2 bases, there was a span of 14 bases. In DNA form, the CDR3 reads TGCGCCAGCAGCTGGGGGACGGAAGGGAACTATGGCTACACCTTC. Translating gives CASSWGTEGNYGYTF.

The gene calls are TRBV25-1 and TRBJ2-3; 7 nucleotides line up with TRBD1. From germline, CDR1 is MGHDK and CDR2 SYGVNS. After removal of 0 bases from V and 3 bases from J, the junction contained 3 bases not matched to a gene. The length of the CDR3 is 15 residues. The CDR3 DNA sequence: TGTGCCAGCAGTGAATATAAGGGACAGACAGATACGCAGTATTTT. Translation gives CASSEYKGQTDTQYF.

This chain uses TRBV6-6 with TRBJ1-5, with D tentatively TRBD1 (6 bases). V dropped 4 bases and J dropped 0 bases, with 10 bases sitting between them. Per germline, CDR1 MNHNY and CDR2 SVGAGI (reference sequence). The CDR3 extends over 15 amino acids. CDR3 region: CASSLGQYSNQPQHF. The CDR3 DNA sequence: TGTGCCAGCAGTTTGGGACAATATAGCAATCAGCCCCAGCATTTT.

The CDR3: CASSHSGQGQSEKLFF. CDR3 coding DNA: TGCGCCAGCAGCCACTCGGGACAGGGCCAAAGTGAAAAACTGTTTTTT. The chain combines TRBV4-1 with TRBJ1-4, with TRBD1 identical over 9 bases. Trimming took 3 bases from V and 7 from J; bases not matched to a gene: 9. This CDR3 is 16 amino acids long. Germline CDR1 and CDR2: MGHRA and YSYEKL.